The clone carrying this T cell receptor beta chain occurred many times. Germline V gives CDR1 LGHNA, CDR2 YNFKEQ. Trimming pared 4 bases from V and 0 bases from J, leaving 4 bases between. The CDR3 has 14 amino acids. TCRdb reprocessed the 5' RACE reads with MiXCR, giving one entry per CDR3 protein. The table records tens of thousands of distinct CDR3 sequences, 3.5% to 4% of them present only once. This sample was included in a study of neurological immune-mediated disorders. This sequence originates from a young man with multiple sclerosis. The chain joins TRBV4-2 to TRBJ2-6, with D hard to call. The material sequenced was PBMCs. CDR3 protein: CASSLRSGANVLTF. The CDR3 DNA reads TGTGCCAGCAGCCTTCGCTCTGGGGCCAACGTCCTGACTTTC.